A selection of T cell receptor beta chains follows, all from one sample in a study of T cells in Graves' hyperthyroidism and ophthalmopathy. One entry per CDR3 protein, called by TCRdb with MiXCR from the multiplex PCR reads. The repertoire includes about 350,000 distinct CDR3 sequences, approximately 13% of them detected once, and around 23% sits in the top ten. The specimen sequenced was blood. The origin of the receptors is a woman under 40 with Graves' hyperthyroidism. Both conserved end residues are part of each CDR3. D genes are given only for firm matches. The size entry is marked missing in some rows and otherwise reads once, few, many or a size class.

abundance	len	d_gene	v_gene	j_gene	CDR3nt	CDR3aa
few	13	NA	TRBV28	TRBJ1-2	TGTGCCAGCACACCAACAGGAGGCTGGGGCTACACCTTC	CASTPTGGWGYTF
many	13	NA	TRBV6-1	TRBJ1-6	TGTGCCAGCACCGCGTCCTATAATTCACCCCTCCACTTT	CASTASYNSPLHF
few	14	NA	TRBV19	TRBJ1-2	TGTGCCAGTAGTGACTCGACAGCTAACTATGGCTACACCTTC	CASSDSTANYGYTF
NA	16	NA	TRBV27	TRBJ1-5	TGTGCCAGCAGTTTGCGGGGACTGGAGGGCAATCAGCCCCAGCATTTT	CASSLRGLEGNQPQHF
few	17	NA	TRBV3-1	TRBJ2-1	TGTGCCAGCAGCCAAGAACCAATAGCGTTCTCCTACAATGAGCAGTTCTTC	CASSQEPIAFSYNEQFF
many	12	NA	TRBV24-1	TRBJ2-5	TGTGCCACCAGTGGGGGAGACACCCGTAAGTACTTC	CATSGGDTRKYF
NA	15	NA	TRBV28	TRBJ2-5	TGTGCCAGCAGTTGGGCCTCAATTCAGCAAGAGACCCAGTACTTC	CASSWASIQQETQYF
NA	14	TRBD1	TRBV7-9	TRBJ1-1	TGTGCCAGCAGTCTCCGGGACAGGGCCACTGAAGCTTTCTTT	CASSLRDRATEAFF
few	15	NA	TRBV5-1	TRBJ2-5	TGCGCCAGCAGCTTGGCACAGGTGCAACAAGAGACCCAGTACTTC	CASSLAQVQQETQYF
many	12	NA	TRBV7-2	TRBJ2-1	TGTGCCAGCAGCTTAGCAGTGGGAGAGCAGTTCTTC	CASSLAVGEQFF
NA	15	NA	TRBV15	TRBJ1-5	TGTGCCACCAGCAGAGATCACTCCTTCAATCAGCCCCAGCATTTT	CATSRDHSFNQPQHF
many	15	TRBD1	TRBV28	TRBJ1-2	TGTGCCAGCAGTTTAGGCGGGACAGGGGGCTATGGCTACACCTTC	CASSLGGTGGYGYTF
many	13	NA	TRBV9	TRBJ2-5	TGTGCCAGCAGCCCCTCGGGCCGGGAGACCCAGTACTTC	CASSPSGRETQYF
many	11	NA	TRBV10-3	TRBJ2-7	TGTGCCATCAGTGAGTCACACGAGCAGTACTTC	CAISESHEQYF
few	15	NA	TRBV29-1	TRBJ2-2	TGCAGCGTTGAAGACATTGACAGGAACACCGGGGAGCTGTTTTTT	CSVEDIDRNTGELFF
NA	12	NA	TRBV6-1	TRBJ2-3	TGTGCCAGCAGTGACAGGGTTTCGACGCAGTATTTT	CASSDRVSTQYF
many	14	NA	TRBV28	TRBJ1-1	TGTGCCAGCAGTTTTAACAGGCCGAACACTGAAGCTTTCTTT	CASSFNRPNTEAFF
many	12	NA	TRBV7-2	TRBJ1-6	TGTGCCAGCAGCTTAATGGGTTCACCCCTCCACTTT	CASSLMGSPLHF
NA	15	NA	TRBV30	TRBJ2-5	TGTGCCTGGAGTGTAGGTCTCCAGGCCGGGGGGACCCAGTACTTC	CAWSVGLQAGGTQYF
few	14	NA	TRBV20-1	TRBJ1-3	TGCAGTGCGCAGGACATTACGACTGGAAACACCATATATTTT	CSAQDITTGNTIYF
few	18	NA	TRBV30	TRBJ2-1	TGTGCCTGGAGTGTACCGTGGGGCAGCGGGCCCGCTGGGAGTGAGCAGTTCTTC	CAWSVPWGSGPAGSEQFF
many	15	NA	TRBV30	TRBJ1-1	TGTGCCTGGAGCGGCGCTGGGGGGCCTAACACTGAAGCTTTCTTT	CAWSGAGGPNTEAFF
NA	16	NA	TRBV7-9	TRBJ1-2	TGTGCCAGCAGCGTCGAGGGAACAGGGCTCCTCAAGGGCTACACCTTC	CASSVEGTGLLKGYTF
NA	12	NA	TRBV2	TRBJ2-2	TGTGCCAGCGAGACAATCACCGGGGAGCTGTTTTTT	CASETITGELFF
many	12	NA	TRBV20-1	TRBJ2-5	TGCAGTGCTAGCGGGAACCAAGAGACCCAGTACTTC	CSASGNQETQYF
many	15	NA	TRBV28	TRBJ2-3	TGTGCCAGCCGGGGCGCGGGTCTCGGCACAGATACGCAGTATTTT	CASRGAGLGTDTQYF
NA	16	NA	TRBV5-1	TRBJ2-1	TGCGCCAGCAGCTTTAGCCAGGGCGGGACCTACAATGAGCAGTTCTTC	CASSFSQGGTYNEQFF
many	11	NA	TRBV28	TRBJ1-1	TGTGCCAGCAGTCAGGGGATAGGAGCTTTCTTT	CASSQGIGAFF
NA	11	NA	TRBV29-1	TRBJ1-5	TGCAGCGTTTCGGACAATCAGCCCCAGCATTTT	CSVSDNQPQHF
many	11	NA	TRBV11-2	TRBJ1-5	TGTGCCAGCAGCAACGGTAGGCCCCAGCATTTT	CASSNGRPQHF
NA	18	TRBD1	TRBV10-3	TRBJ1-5	TGTGCCATCAGTGAGTCGGGACAGGTTGGGGTGGGGACTCAGCCCCAGCATTTT	CAISESGQVGVGTQPQHF
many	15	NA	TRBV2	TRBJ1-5	TGTGCCAGCAGTGAAGCTGGACAGTCTTTCCAGCCCCAGCATTTT	CASSEAGQSFQPQHF
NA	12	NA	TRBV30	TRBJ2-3	TGTGCCTGGGGCCTCAAGGCAGATACGCAGTATTTT	CAWGLKADTQYF
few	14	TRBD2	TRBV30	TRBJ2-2	TGTGCCCGTTGGACTAGTGAGAACACCGGGGAGCTGTTTTTT	CARWTSENTGELFF
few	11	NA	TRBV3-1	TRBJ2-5	TGTGCCAGCAGCCAAACAGAGACCCAGTACTTC	CASSQTETQYF
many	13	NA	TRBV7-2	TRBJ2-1	TGTGCCAGCAGCTTTACCCGGCCCAATGAGCAGTTCTTC	CASSFTRPNEQFF
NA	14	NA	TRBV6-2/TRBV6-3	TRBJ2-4	TGTGCCAGCAGGCGGGACAGTGGTCCAAACATTCAGTACTTC	CASRRDSGPNIQYF
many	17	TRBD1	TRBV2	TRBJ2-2	TGTGCCAGCAGTGAACCCCCGGACAGGTTTTCGGGCCGGGAGCTGTTTTTT	CASSEPPDRFSGRELFF
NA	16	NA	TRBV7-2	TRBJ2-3	TGTGCCAGCAGCTTAGTACTCGGGGCTCAGCCAGATACGCAGTATTTT	CASSLVLGAQPDTQYF
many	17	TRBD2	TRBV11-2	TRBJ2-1	TGTGCCAGCAGCTTAAGTGAGCTAGCGGGGCTATACAATGAGCAGTTCTTC	CASSLSELAGLYNEQFF
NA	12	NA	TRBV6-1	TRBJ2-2	TGTGCCAGCAGACGGACGTCCGGGGAGCTGTTTTTT	CASRRTSGELFF
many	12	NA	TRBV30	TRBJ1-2	TGTGCCTGGAGTCTCAAGCAGGGTGGCTACACCTTC	CAWSLKQGGYTF
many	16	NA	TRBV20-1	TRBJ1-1	TGCAGTGCTACTGGACAGTGGAGTGGAATGAACACTGAAGCTTTCTTT	CSATGQWSGMNTEAFF
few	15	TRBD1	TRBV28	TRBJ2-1	TGTGCCGGCAGTTTTTGGGGACAGGGGATCGATGAGCAGTTCTTC	CAGSFWGQGIDEQFF
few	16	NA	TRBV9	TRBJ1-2	TGTGCCAGCAGCGTAGATGGGGCCCCCGGGTTTAACGGCTACACCTTC	CASSVDGAPGFNGYTF
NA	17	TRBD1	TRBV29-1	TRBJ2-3	TGCAGCGTTGCCGGGACAGGGGGCTTTAGACGGGCAGATACGCAGTATTTT	CSVAGTGGFRRADTQYF
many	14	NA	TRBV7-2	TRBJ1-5	TGTGCCAGCAGCTTGGGGGGGGCCTACCAGCCCCAGCATTTT	CASSLGGAYQPQHF
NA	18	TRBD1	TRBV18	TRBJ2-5	TGTGCCAGCTCACCACCGGGAACAGGGGGCATTCGGGAAGAGACCCAATACTTC	CASSPPGTGGIREETQYF
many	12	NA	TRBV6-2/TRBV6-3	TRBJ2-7	TGTGCCAGCCGGGACACCTCCTACGAGCAGTACTTC	CASRDTSYEQYF
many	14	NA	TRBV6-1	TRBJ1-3	TGTGCCAGCAGTGTCCGCGGGGGAGGGAACACCATATATTTT	CASSVRGGGNTIYF
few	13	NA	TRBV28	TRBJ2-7	TGTGCCAGCAGTTTATTACAGGCCTACGAGCAGTACTTC	CASSLLQAYEQYF
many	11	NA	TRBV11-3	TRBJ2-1	TGTGCCAGCGGCAGGGTAAATGAGCAGTTCTTC	CASGRVNEQFF
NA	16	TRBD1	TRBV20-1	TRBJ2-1	TGCAGTGCTAGAGATCTAGGACAGGGCACCTACAATGAGCAGTTCTTC	CSARDLGQGTYNEQFF
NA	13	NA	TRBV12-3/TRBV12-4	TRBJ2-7	TGTGCCAGCCTCGGGCCTCCTTCCTACGAGCAGTACTTC	CASLGPPSYEQYF
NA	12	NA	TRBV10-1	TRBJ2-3	TGCGCCGGCGGACAGACCACAGATACGCAGTATTTT	CAGGQTTDTQYF
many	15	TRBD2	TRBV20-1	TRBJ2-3	TGCAGTGCTGCCCTCTCTAGCGGGAGCACAGATACGCAGTATTTT	CSAALSSGSTDTQYF
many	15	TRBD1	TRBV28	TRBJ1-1	TGTGCCAGCAGATACAGGGGAATCGGGAACACTGAAGCTTTCTTT	CASRYRGIGNTEAFF
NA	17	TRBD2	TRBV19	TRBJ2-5	TGTGCCAGTAGCTCCGGGACTAGCGGGATGTACCAAGAGACCCAGTACTTC	CASSSGTSGMYQETQYF
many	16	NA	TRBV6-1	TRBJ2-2	TGTGCCAGCAGTTATGATCCGGGACGGTTCACCGGGGAGCTGTTTTTT	CASSYDPGRFTGELFF
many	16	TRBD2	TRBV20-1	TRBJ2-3	TGCAGTGCTTCCCGTTTAGCGGGAGGGAACAAAGATACGCAGTATTTT	CSASRLAGGNKDTQYF